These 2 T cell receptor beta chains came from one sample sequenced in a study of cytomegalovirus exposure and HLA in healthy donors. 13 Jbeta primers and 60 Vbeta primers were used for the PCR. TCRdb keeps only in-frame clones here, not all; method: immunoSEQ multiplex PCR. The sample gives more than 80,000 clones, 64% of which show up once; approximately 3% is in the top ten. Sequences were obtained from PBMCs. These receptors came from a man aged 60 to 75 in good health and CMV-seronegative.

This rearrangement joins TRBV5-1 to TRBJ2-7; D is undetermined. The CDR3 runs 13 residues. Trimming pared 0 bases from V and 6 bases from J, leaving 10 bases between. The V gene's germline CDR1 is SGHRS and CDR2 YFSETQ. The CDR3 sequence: CASSLAAESEQYF. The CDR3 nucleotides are TGCGCCAGCAGCTTGGCCGCAGAATCCGAGCAGTACTTC.

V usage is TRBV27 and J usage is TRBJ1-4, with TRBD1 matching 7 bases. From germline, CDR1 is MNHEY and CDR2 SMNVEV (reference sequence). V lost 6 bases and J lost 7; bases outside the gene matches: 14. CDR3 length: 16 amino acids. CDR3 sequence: CASSKWGARGVEKLFF. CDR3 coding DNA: TGTGCCAGCAGCAAATGGGGGGCCAGGGGGGTTGAAAAACTGTTTTTT. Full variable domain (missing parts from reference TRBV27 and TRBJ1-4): EAQVTQNPRYLITVTGKKLTVTCSQNMNHEYMSWYRQDPGLGLRQIYYSMNVEVTDKGDVPEGYKVSRKEKRNFPLILESPSPNQTSLYFCASSKWGARGVEKLFFGSGTQLSVL.